Following are 16 T cell receptor beta chains from one sample sequenced in a study of T cell repertoires in cytomegalovirus infection (dated by TCRdb to the late 2010s). Sequencing was carried out with an Illumina HiSeq 1500. The public reads were reanalyzed by TCRdb: fastp trimming at Q25, MiXCR alignment, in-frame beta chains only. Each entry merges the rows of one CDR3 protein and shows their most common DNA and genes. The sample contains about 570,000 distinct CDR3 sequences, roughly 42% of them found a single time. The leading ten clones occupy 48% of the sample. The intended sense of this specimen's treatment or condition label: in vitro stimulation with specific CMV peptide epitopes to enrich CMV-specific T cells. These receptors' targets are unknown. Sequences were derived from cultured PBMCs, sampled from culture after CMV antigen stimulation. Receptors were obtained from a human donor in good health (CMV status not recorded). Some clones in this sample may be carry-over from other donors' samples.

This chain connects TRBV28 to TRBJ2-7; 7 nucleotides line up with TRBD1. J lost 4 bases, V lost 6 bases, and 9 bases had no gene match. Germline V gene lookup returns CDR1 MDHEN and CDR2 SYDVKM. The CDR3 runs 14 residues. CDR3 nucleotide sequence: TGTGCCAGCAGGCCAGGGGTCAGGGGGTACGAGCAGTACTTC. Protein sequence: CASRPGVRGYEQYF.

Turning to this clonotype: A read error may be the cause here, since a much bigger clone is one base away. This CDR3 fails to terminate in the conserved phenylalanine or tryptophan, so it likely reflects a read error. V usage is TRBV7-2 and J usage is TRBJ2-7, with D unresolved. The CDR3 sequence is 13 residues long. Germline assignment: CDR1 SGHTA and CDR2 FQGNSA. Trimming shortened V by 1 base and J by 3 bases, and 7 bases separated the two germline ends. CDR3: CASSLVVNYEQYS. Written as DNA, the CDR3 is TGTGCCAGCAGCTTAGTAGTAAACTACGAGCAGTACTCC.

This clonotype was found a few times. This sequence joins TRBV6-6 and TRBJ1-4, with D possibly TRBD1 on 6 matching bases. The germline V gene has CDR1 MNHNY and CDR2 SVGAGI (reference sequence). Trimming stripped 2 bases from V and 8 bases from J, with 21 bases between. CDR3 length: 17 amino acids. The chain's CDR3 is CASSYPPWGAAGEKLFF. The CDR3 bases are TGTGCCAGCAGTTACCCACCTTGGGGGGCTGCAGGGGAAAAACTGTTTTTT.

There are a few counts of this clonotype. V is TRBV7-2 and J is TRBJ2-6; 10 bases line up with TRBD2. The CDR3 is 19 amino acids. Unmatched junction bases numbered 15, after V lost 6 bases and J lost 4 bases. Germline V CDR1 and CDR2: SGHTA, FQGNSA. CDR3 in amino acids: CASRLRTSGLFSGANVLTF. Written as DNA, the CDR3 is TGTGCCAGCAGACTCAGGACTAGCGGCCTATTTTCCGGGGCCAACGTCCTGACTTTC.

J is TRBJ1-6 and V is TRBV7-6, with TRBD1 identical over 11 bases. The germline V gene has CDR1 SGHVS and CDR2 FNYEAQ. With 2 bases clipped from V and 14 bases from J, the junction kept 14 bases outside the gene matches. The CDR3 is made up of 17 amino acids. The CDR3 bases are TGTGCCAGCAGCTTATCCGGCGGACAGGGGGCCATGACGTCCCTCCACTTT. Protein sequence: CASSLSGGQGAMTSLHF.

CDR3 sequence (DNA): TGTGCCAGCACCCGGGGCGGCTCCGGGGAGCTGTTTTTT. The encoded protein is CASTRGGSGELFF. The V gene is TRBV6-5, the J gene TRBJ2-2; D tentatively reads TRBD1 or TRBD2 (5 bases each). This CDR3 is built from 13 residues. In germline, CDR1 is MNHEY, CDR2 SVGAGI. Trimming removed 7 bases from V and 6 bases from J, with 12 bases in between.

The chain combines TRBV19 with TRBJ2-3; TRBD1 or TRBD2 may be the D gene (5 bases each). The germline gives CDR1 LNHDA, CDR2 SQIVND (reference sequence). The CDR3 has 15 amino acids. Trimming stripped 6 bases from V and 2 bases from J, with 15 bases between. DNA of the CDR3: TGTGCCAGTAGCCCGACGGGACCACTCACAGATACGCAGTATTTT. This translates into CASSPTGPLTDTQYF.

There are a few counts of this clonotype. The chain employs TRBV12-3 or TRBV12-4 and TRBJ2-5; D not resolved. Trimming took 2 bases from V and 1 from J, leaving 8 bases between them. The CDR3 has 14 amino acids. This CDR3 reads CASSLSIAQETQYF. The CDR3 DNA reads TGTGCCAGCAGTTTATCAATAGCCCAAGAGACCCAGTACTTC.

There are a few counts of this clonotype. The chain is built from TRBV6-2 or TRBV6-3 and TRBJ1-1; D is uncertain. The CDR3 is 12 residues long. Germline values: CDR1 MNHEY, CDR2 SVGEGT. The V gene lost 2 bases and the J gene lost 4 bases, with 5 bases spanning the gap. Written as DNA, the CDR3 is TGTGCCAGCAGTTACCCCCTCACTGAAGCTTTCTTT. Residues: CASSYPLTEAFF.

This clonotype was counted between two and nine times. The genes are TRBV6-2 or TRBV6-3 and TRBJ1-3; D remains unclear. In germline, CDR1 is MNHEY, CDR2 SVGEGT. V lost 0 bases to trimming and J lost 0 bases, with 3 bases between them. The CDR3 totals 14 residues. The CDR3 loop is CASSYSGSGNTIYF. The CDR3 DNA reads as TGTGCCAGCAGTTACTCCGGCTCTGGAAACACCATATATTTT.

In this sample, this clonotype turned up a few times. The J gene is TRBJ1-4, the V gene TRBV9; 8 nucleotides line up with TRBD1. J lost 2 bases, V lost 3 bases, and 0 bases had no gene match. Germline loops: CDR1 SGDLS, CDR2 YYNGEE. The CDR3 sequence is 14 residues long. The CDR3 here is CASSGQGTNEKLFF. DNA for the CDR3: TGTGCCAGCAGCGGACAGGGGACTAATGAAAAACTGTTTTTT.

This chain links TRBV12-3 or TRBV12-4 with TRBJ1-1; a weak D match, TRBD1 (5 bases). The CDR3 covers 16 residues. V lost 4 bases and J lost 5, with 20 bases in between. In DNA form, the CDR3 reads TGTGCCAGCAGTTCCGCCAGAGGGTTTGGGGGAACTGAAGCTTTCTTT. Protein sequence: CASSSARGFGGTEAFF.

This clonotype was observed a handful of times. In DNA, the CDR3 is TGTGCCAGTCGTAACTCCAGGGCAGATACGCAGTATTTT. This sequence encodes CASRNSRADTQYF. V and J are TRBV19 and TRBJ2-3; perhaps TRBD1 as D (5 bases). Trimming left V 8 bases short and J 4 bases short, with 13 bases between. This CDR3 is 13 amino acids long. Per germline, CDR1 LNHDA and CDR2 SQIVND (reference sequence).

V gene TRBV15 combines with J gene TRBJ1-2, with D unclear. The germline V and J ends were trimmed by 0 bases and 5 bases, with 7 bases remaining between them. The CDR3 is 13 amino acids. Germline V CDR1 and CDR2: LNHNV, YYDKDF (reference sequence). This chain's CDR3 is CATSREANYGYTF. CDR3 nucleotides: TGTGCCACCAGCAGAGAGGCAAATTATGGCTACACCTTC. Looking up the rest from reference TRBV15 and TRBJ1-2 gives the full variable domain: DAMVIQNPRYQVTQFGKPVTLSCSQTLNHNVMYWYQQKSSQAPKLLFHYYDKDFNNEADTPDNFQSRRPNTSFCFLDIRSPGLGDTAMYLCATSREANYGYTFGSGTRLTVV.

This clonotype was observed a handful of times. The chain recombines TRBV27 with TRBJ2-5; 7 bases agree with TRBD2. V shed 7 bases, J shed 3 bases, and the junction held 11 bases outside the gene matches. Germline V gives CDR1 MNHEY, CDR2 SMNVEV (reference sequence). This CDR3 comprises 15 residues. The CDR3 is CASKTFGEGKETQYF. CDR3 DNA sequence: TGTGCCAGCAAAACCTTCGGGGAGGGGAAAGAGACCCAGTACTTC.

J is TRBJ1-1 and V is TRBV7-9; 7 nucleotides agree with TRBD1. The V gene end was trimmed by 0 bases and the J gene end by 7 bases; junction bases not matched to a gene: 11. Germline CDR1 and CDR2: SEHNR and FQNEAQ (reference sequence). The CDR3 is made up of 16 amino acids. The CDR3 spells CASSLAGGTAIYEAFF. DNA for the CDR3: TGTGCCAGCAGCTTAGCCGGCGGGACAGCCATTTATGAAGCTTTCTTT.